This T cell receptor beta chain was found in a study of spatial heterogeneity in lung cancer (dated by TCRdb to about 2019). Regarding the complete study: Samples were obtained from 72 patients with early-stage, untreated non-small cell lung cancer from the lung TRACERx cohort. Both alpha and beta chains were TCR-sequenced in a few hundred tumor regions, roughly 70 matched nontumor lung samples and around 50 PBMC samples obtained at surgery. Follow-up PBMC samples were sequenced whenever available, and the median time to follow-up was approximately two years after resection. In non-small cell lung cancer, the study quantitatively compared TCR alpha and beta repertoires across several tumor regions, matched nontumor lung, and blood. Nonsynonymous mutation counts, determined by whole-exome sequencing of tumor tissue, were related to features of the TCR repertoire. Beta-chain transcripts were consistently detected in greater numbers than alpha-chain transcripts, which likely reflects a higher abundance of beta-chain transcripts. In the raw uncorrected reads, each unique combination of TCR and UMI appeared more than ten times on average. Overall results and qualifications from the work: Additional single-cell paired TCR alpha and beta sequencing was considered necessary to confirm, at a functional level, the hypothesis that regional TCRs recognize regional mutations. Only roughly 15 patients were included in comparisons of baseline and follow-up blood repertoires. Ubiquitous expanded tumor TCRs showed up in blood more often at tumor resection than at routine follow-up.

About this clonotype: The clone's antigen remains unknown. Per-nucleotide qualities are absent, and no much larger clonotype sits a single base away.

The library was made by 5' RACE. Sequencing took place on a NextSeq 500. The TCR library protocol attached a unique molecular identifier to each TCR cDNA molecule to allow correction of PCR and sequencing errors. The authors' pipeline ran thus. TCR identification, UMI-based error correction and CDR3 extraction were performed with Decombinator tools. Expanded TCRs were defined as those above a frequency of 2 per 1,000, corresponding to the top 1% of the tumor frequency distribution. Rényi diversity was computed with the R vegan package after subsampling each repertoire 100 times to 5,000 TCRs. To build CDR3 similarity networks, amino acid triplet string-kernel similarity was used, and CDR3s were connected when their pairwise similarity was above 0.82. TCRdb passed the public sequencing reads through fastp at Q25 and MiXCR, retaining productive beta sequences. Identical CDR3 protein sequences are pooled into one entry, listed with their most common genes and DNA. TCRdb, rather than the study authors, made the V and J calls. The sample table records about 43,000 distinct CDR3 sequences; approximately 22% of these occur just once. The top ten clonotypes cover 6.5% to 9% of the sample.

Reading the label with the study, this specimen's time point is: blood at routine non-recurrence follow-up after resection. Without any cell sorting, TCR sequencing was performed on whole RNA extracted either from tumor and nontumor lung tissue or from cryopreserved PBMC samples. Only patients with enough RNA available from two or more tumor regions were chosen for TCR sequencing. This sample comprised PBMCs, obtained at follow-up. The sequence was collected from a female donor with early-stage non-small cell lung cancer.

The CDR3 protein: CASSLGSEQFF. The DNA sequence is given as TGTGCCAGCAGTTTAGGATCGGAGCAGTTCTTC. The chain was built from TRBV12-3 or TRBV12-4 and TRBJ2-1; the D gene is unclear. V is cut by 1 base and J by 10 bases, and the space between the germline ends is 5 bases. There are 11 amino acids in the CDR3, from cysteine to phenylalanine inclusive. This entry keeps only the CDR3 DNA: 33 bases, framed from base 1.